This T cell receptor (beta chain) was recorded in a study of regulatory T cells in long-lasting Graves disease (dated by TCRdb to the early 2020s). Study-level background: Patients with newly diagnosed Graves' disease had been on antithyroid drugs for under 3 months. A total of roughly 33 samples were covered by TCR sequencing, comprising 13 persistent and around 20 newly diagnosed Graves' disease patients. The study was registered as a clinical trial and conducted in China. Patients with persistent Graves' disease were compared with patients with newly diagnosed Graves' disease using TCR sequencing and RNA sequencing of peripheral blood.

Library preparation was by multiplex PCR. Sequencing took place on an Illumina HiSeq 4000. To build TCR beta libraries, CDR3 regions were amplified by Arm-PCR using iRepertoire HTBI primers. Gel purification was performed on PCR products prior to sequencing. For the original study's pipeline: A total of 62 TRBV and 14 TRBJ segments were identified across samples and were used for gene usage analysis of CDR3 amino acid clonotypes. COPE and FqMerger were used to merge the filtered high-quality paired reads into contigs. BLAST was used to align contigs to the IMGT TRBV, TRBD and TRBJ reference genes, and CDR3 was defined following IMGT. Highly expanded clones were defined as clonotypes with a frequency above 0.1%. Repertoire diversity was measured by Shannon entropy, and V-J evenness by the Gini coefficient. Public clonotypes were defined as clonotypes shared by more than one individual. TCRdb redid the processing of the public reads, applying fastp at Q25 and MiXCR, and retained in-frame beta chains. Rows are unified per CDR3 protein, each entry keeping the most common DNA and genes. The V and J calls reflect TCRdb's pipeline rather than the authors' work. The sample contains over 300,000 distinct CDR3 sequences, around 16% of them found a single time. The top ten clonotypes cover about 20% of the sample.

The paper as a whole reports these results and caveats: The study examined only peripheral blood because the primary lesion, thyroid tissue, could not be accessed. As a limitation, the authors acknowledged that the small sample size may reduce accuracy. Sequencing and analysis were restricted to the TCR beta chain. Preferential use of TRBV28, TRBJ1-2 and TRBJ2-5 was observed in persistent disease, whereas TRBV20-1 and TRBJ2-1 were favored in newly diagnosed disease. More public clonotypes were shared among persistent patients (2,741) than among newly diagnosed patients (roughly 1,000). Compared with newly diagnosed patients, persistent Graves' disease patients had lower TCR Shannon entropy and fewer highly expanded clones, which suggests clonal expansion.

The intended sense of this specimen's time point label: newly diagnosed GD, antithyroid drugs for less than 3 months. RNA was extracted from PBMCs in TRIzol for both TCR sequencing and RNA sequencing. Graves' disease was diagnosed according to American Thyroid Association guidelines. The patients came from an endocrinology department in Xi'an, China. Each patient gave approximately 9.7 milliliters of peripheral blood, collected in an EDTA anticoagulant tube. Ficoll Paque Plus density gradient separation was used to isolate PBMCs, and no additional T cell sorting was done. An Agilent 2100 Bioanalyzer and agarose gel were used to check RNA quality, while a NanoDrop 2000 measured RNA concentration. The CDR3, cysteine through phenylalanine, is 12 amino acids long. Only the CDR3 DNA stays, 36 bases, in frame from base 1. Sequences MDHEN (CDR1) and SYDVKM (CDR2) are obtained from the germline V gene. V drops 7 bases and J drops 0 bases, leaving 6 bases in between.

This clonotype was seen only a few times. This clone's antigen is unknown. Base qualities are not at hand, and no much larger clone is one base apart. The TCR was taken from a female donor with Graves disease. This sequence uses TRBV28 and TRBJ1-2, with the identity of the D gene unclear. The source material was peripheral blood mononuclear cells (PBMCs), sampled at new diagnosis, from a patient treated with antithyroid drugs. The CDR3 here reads CASIQSNYGYTF. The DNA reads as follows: TGTGCCAGCATACAGTCTAACTATGGCTACACCTTC.